Below, 20 T cell receptor beta chains from the same sample are listed, as sequenced in a study of cytomegalovirus exposure and HLA in healthy donors. Vbeta (60) and Jbeta (13) primers were used in the PCR. This table comes from immunoSEQ multiplex PCR, and its TCRdb copy is limited to in-frame clones, with some not included. The data show 80,000 or so clones, with around 60% seen just once and approximately 4% held by the top ten. What was sequenced was PBMCs. The source of these receptors is a male donor in good health and CMV-seropositive.

A few counts support this clone. This chain connects TRBV28 to TRBJ1-5, with D perhaps matching TRBD1 (6 bases). Germline CDR1 is MDHEN and CDR2 is SYDVKM. The CDR3 sequence is 14 residues long. Trimming removed 10 bases from V and 4 bases from J, with 17 bases in between. The DNA for the CDR3 is TGTGCCACCTCCCCGGACAGCTTTAATCAGCCCCAGCATTTT. This translates into CATSPDSFNQPQHF.

This clone occurred a few times. The chain joins TRBV5-6 to TRBJ1-3; 9 bases are shared with TRBD1. The CDR3 length is 13 residues. Germline V gives CDR1 SGHDT, CDR2 YYEEEE. J gave up 11 bases and V 0 bases, and 3 bases lay outside the gene matches. The CDR3 region has the DNA TGTGCCAGCAGCTTGGATCGGACAGGGGCCATATATTTT. Its protein is CASSLDRTGAIYF.

The genes are TRBV13 and TRBJ1-6; D call uncertain. Germline V gene data show CDR1 as PRHDT and CDR2 as FYEKMQ (reference sequence). This CDR3 comprises 17 residues. Trimming removed 5 bases at V and 0 bases at J, with 14 bases between. Written as DNA, the CDR3 is TGTGCCAGCAGCCCCCGCAGGATGAGCTCCTATAATTCACCCCTCCACTTT. Translated: CASSPRRMSSYNSPLHF.

This clone came up once. The chain carries TRBV29-1 and TRBJ2-7, with 9 nucleotides matching TRBD1. The CDR3 spans 11 residues. Germline V gene data show CDR1 as SQVTM and CDR2 as ANQGSEA. The V and J ends lost 7 bases and 5 bases, in that order; junction bases with no gene match: 3. The CDR3 here is CSADRGHEQYF. The CDR3 region has the DNA TGCAGCGCGGACAGGGGCCACGAGCAGTACTTC.

Points on this clone: Different DNA sequences within this sample yield the same CDR3. The chain links TRBV5-1 to TRBJ2-5; D is possibly TRBD1 (6 bases). V was trimmed by 0 bases and J by 1 base, leaving 7 bases between them. CDR1 is SGHRS and CDR2 is YFSETQ in the germline V gene. The CDR3 is 14 residues long. As DNA, the CDR3 is TGCGCCAGCAGCTTGGGGACAGCCCAAGAGACCCAGTACTTC. It yields the protein CASSLGTAQETQYF.

This clone was counted a single time. This chain uses TRBV5-1 with TRBJ1-1; D is uncertain. The CDR3 extends over 12 amino acids. Trimming left V 0 bases short and J 6 bases short, with 6 bases between. From germline, CDR1 is SGHRS and CDR2 YFSETQ. CDR3 bases: TGCGCCAGCAGCTTGGATCTAGCTGAAGCTTTCTTT. It codes for CASSLDLAEAFF.

This sequence joins TRBV4-3 and TRBJ1-2; D may be TRBD1 (5 bases). The V gene lost 4 bases and the J gene lost 1 base, with 10 bases spanning the gap. Per germline, CDR1 LGHNA and CDR2 YSLEER. The CDR3 runs 14 residues. CDR3 sequence: CASSPSGFNYGYTF. The CDR3 nucleotides read TGCGCCAGCAGCCCCTCAGGGTTTAACTATGGCTACACCTTC.

The chain couples TRBV15 to TRBJ2-1; D not resolved. The length of the CDR3 is 15 residues. V was shortened by 3 bases and J by 5 bases, with 14 bases between the two germline ends. In germline, CDR1 is LNHNV, CDR2 YYDKDF (reference sequence). The CDR3 bases are TGTGCCACCAGCAGCTCCGTGGCGCGGAACAATGAGCAGTTCTTC. Protein sequence: CATSSSVARNNEQFF. Using reference TRBV15 and TRBJ2-1 for the parts outside the CDR3, the full variable domain is DAMVIQNPRYQVTQFGKPVTLSCSQTLNHNVMYWYQQKSSQAPKLLFHYYDKDFNNEADTPDNFQSRRPNTSFCFLDIRSPGLGDTAMYLCATSSSVARNNEQFFGPGTRLTVL.

The CDR3 DNA sequence: TGTGCCGCGGGGGGTAGAAACACTGAAGCTTTCTTT. It specifies CAAGGRNTEAFF. The V and J genes are TRBV6-6 and TRBJ1-1; tentatively, D is TRBD1 (5 bases). CDR1 MNHNY and CDR2 SVGAGI come from the germline V gene (reference sequence). The CDR3 loop spans 12 amino acids. Trimming pared 11 bases from V and 2 bases from J, leaving 12 bases between.

This clone has a handful of counts. This chain joins TRBV27 and TRBJ1-5, with a weak D call TRBD1 (5 bases). This CDR3 region has 12 residues. Germline V gene sequence: CDR1 MNHEY, CDR2 SMNVEV (reference sequence). Trimming took 3 bases from V and 9 from J, leaving 9 bases between them. The CDR3 nucleotides read TGTGCCAGCAGTTTCGGGGGAGGGCCCCAGCATTTT. It yields the protein CASSFGGGPQHF.

The gene calls are TRBV30 and TRBJ2-7; D is possibly TRBD1 (5 bases). Germline assignment: CDR1 GTSNPN and CDR2 SVGIG (reference sequence). The CDR3 loop spans 13 amino acids. Trimming took off 0 bases at V and 6 bases at J, with 12 bases between the two ends. The CDR3 here is CAWSVAGLGEQYF. The CDR3 DNA sequence: TGTGCCTGGAGTGTCGCAGGGTTAGGCGAGCAGTACTTC.

To note about this clone: Other DNA sequences from this sample encode an identical CDR3 as well. The genes are TRBV9 and TRBJ2-3; possible D gene TRBD1, 6 bases. The CDR3 loop spans 15 amino acids. V shed 0 bases and J shed 2 bases, with 10 bases lying between them. Germline lookup yields CDR1 SGDLS and CDR2 YYNGEE. The CDR3 spells CASSVEGDPTDTQYF. The CDR3 coding sequence is TGTGCCAGCAGCGTAGAGGGGGACCCCACAGATACGCAGTATTTT.

V and J are TRBV2 and TRBJ2-1; 14 bases agree with TRBD2. This CDR3 is built from 17 residues. CDR1 SNHLY and CDR2 FYNNEI come from the germline V gene. V lost 6 bases and J lost 1; bases outside the gene matches: 5. The CDR3 bases are TGTGCCAGCAGACGGGGGACTAGCGGGAGATCCTACAATGAGCAGTTCTTC. Its protein product is CASRRGTSGRSYNEQFF.

This clone appeared a few times. The chain couples TRBV30 to TRBJ1-3; possibly TRBD1 for D (6 bases). The CDR3 consists of 14 residues. Per germline, CDR1 GTSNPN and CDR2 SVGIG (reference sequence). The V gene lost 0 bases and the J gene lost 3 bases, with 9 bases spanning the gap. The CDR3 spells CAWSVQGGGNTIYF. The CDR3 DNA reads as TGTGCCTGGAGTGTACAGGGTGGTGGAAACACCATATATTTT.

The chain links TRBV27 to TRBJ1-2; 10 bases align to TRBD1. The length of the CDR3 is 16 residues. Germline loops: CDR1 MNHEY, CDR2 SMNVEV (reference sequence). V lost 6 bases to trimming and J lost 7 bases; unmatched junction nucleotides: 14. The CDR3 sequence: CASRSFGGQGDVGYTF. CDR3 nucleotides: TGTGCCAGCAGGAGTTTTGGAGGACAGGGGGATGTTGGCTACACCTTC.

The chain is built from TRBV10-3 and TRBJ1-1, with D uncertain. V lost 0 bases, J lost 5 bases, and 10 bases lay in between. Germline V gene sequence: CDR1 ENHRY, CDR2 SYGVKD. This CDR3 has 14 residues. The CDR3 nucleotides read TGTGCCATCAGTGAGTCGGAGGCTGAGACTGAAGCTTTCTTT. It encodes CAISESEAETEAFF.

V gene TRBV7-3 combines with J gene TRBJ2-5; D is ambiguous. With 3 bases removed from V and 2 bases from J, the gap between germline ends came to 16 bases. CDR3 size: 16 residues. In germline, CDR1 is SGHTA, CDR2 FQGTGA. The CDR3 sequence is CASSLGTYGEQETQYF. The CDR3 DNA is TGTGCCAGCAGCTTGGGTACTTACGGAGAACAAGAGACCCAGTACTTC.

The gene calls are TRBV19 and TRBJ2-1; 8 bases are shared with TRBD1. CDR1 and CDR2 (germline): LNHDA, SQIVND (reference sequence). There are 13 residues in the CDR3. Trimming at V came to 7 bases and at J to 8 bases, leaving 7 bases not matched to a gene. The CDR3 region has the DNA TGTGCCAGTACTCTGACAGGGGTGCATGAGCAGTTCTTC. Protein product: CASTLTGVHEQFF.

V and J are TRBV5-1 and TRBJ2-1, with D possibly being TRBD2 (7 bases). V dropped 4 bases and J dropped 7 bases, with 18 bases sitting between them. The CDR3 is 15 amino acids. From germline, CDR1 is SGHRS and CDR2 YFSETQ. The CDR3 nucleotides read TGCGCCAGCAGCCGTGAGGGGGGGAAAAGGAATGAGCAGTTCTTC. It translates to CASSREGGKRNEQFF. The whole variable domain, filled in from reference TRBV5-1 and TRBJ2-1, reads KAGVTQTPRYLIKTRGQQVTLSCSPISGHRSVSWYQQTPGQGLQFLFEYFSETQRNKGNFPGRFSGRQFSNSRSEMNVSTLELGDSALYLCASSREGGKRNEQFFGPGTRLTVL.

The CDR3 DNA follows: TGTGCCAGCAGACGGGACTTTAATGAAAAACTGTTTTTT. It is translated as CASRRDFNEKLFF. The genes are TRBV6-1 and TRBJ1-4, with D perhaps TRBD1 (5 bases). This CDR3 region has 13 residues. Trimming took off 6 bases at V and 4 bases at J, with 9 bases between the two ends. Germline V gene sequence: CDR1 MNHNS, CDR2 SASEGT.